Listed here is a single T cell receptor beta chain. Antigen specificity is unknown. This sample is drawn from a study of cytomegalovirus exposure and HLA in healthy donors. General observations from the study: Prior analysis indicated that the majority of TCR beta V segments exhibited productivity approximately 87% or approximately 30% of the time. The authors enumerated roughly 160 TCR beta chains as linked to cytomegalovirus.

The PCR had 60 Vbeta and 13 Jbeta primers. Clones were read by immunoSEQ multiplex PCR, and TCRdb kept only the in-frame ones, dropping some. This table holds roughly 190,000 clones, 79% found once. The sequencing sample was made of PBMCs. The source is a young woman in good health and CMV-seronegative.

CDR3 in DNA: TGTGCCAGCAGCTTAACCGGAGTAGCGGGGGGGCCTAAGAATGAGCAGTTCTTC. Its protein product is CASSLTGVAGGPKNEQFF. The rearrangement joins TRBV7-8 to TRBJ2-1, with 11 positions matching TRBD2. After removal of 2 bases from V and 7 bases from J, the junction contained 13 bases not matched to a gene. This CDR3 has 18 residues. Germline loops: CDR1 SGHVS, CDR2 FQNEAQ. The full variable domain, its missing parts supplied by reference TRBV7-8 and TRBJ2-1, is GAGVSQSPRYKVAKRGQDVALRCDPISGHVSLFWYQQALGQGPEFLTYFQNEAQLDKSGLPSDRFFAERPEGSVSTLKIQRTQQEDSAVYLCASSLTGVAGGPKNEQFFGPGTRLTVL.